This entry lists 10 T cell receptor beta chains sequenced from one sample in a study of blood T cell repertoires in COVID-19. Sequenced by immunoSEQ multiplex PCR; TCRdb stores in-frame clones only, minus some. The sample holds some 100,000 clones; roughly 86% are singletons and the top ten take approximately 10%. Sequenced material: peripheral blood. The receptors here all came from a man aged 50-59 years with acute or convalescent COVID-19.

This chain links TRBV5-6 with TRBJ2-1, with 7 bases aligning to TRBD2. Germline CDR1 SGHDT, CDR2 YYEEEE. V lost 0 bases, J lost 0 bases, and 3 bases stayed unmatched. There are 16 residues in the CDR3. Here the CDR3 reads CASSLASGGSYNEQFF. CDR3 bases: TGTGCCAGCAGCTTGGCTAGCGGAGGCTCCTACAATGAGCAGTTCTTC.

This clone was counted a single time. The chain has TRBV27 and TRBJ2-7; 10 bases are a match to TRBD2. The CDR3 runs 19 residues. Germline V CDR1 and CDR2: MNHEY, SMNVEV (reference sequence). Trimming took 4 bases from V and 0 from J; bases not matched to a gene: 15. CDR3 sequence (DNA): TGTGCCAGCAGTTCCTCGCGAACCTCTTGGACTAGCGGCTCCTACGAGCAGTACTTC. This gives the protein CASSSSRTSWTSGSYEQYF.

The genes are TRBV5-4 and TRBJ2-7, with D possibly being TRBD1 (5 bases). This CDR3 region has 14 residues. Trimming took 4 bases from V and 3 from J, leaving 14 bases between them. Germline loops: CDR1 SGHNT, CDR2 YYREEE (reference sequence). This chain's CDR3 is CASSPRGPGYEQYF. The CDR3 DNA is TGTGCCAGCAGCCCAAGGGGCCCCGGCTACGAGCAGTACTTC.

The chain employs TRBV11-3 and TRBJ1-1; D is undetermined. V dropped 4 bases and J dropped 5 bases, with 14 bases sitting between them. CDR1 is SGHNT, CDR2 YENEEA, per germline. CDR3 length: 14 residues. In nucleotides, the CDR3 is TGTGCCAGCAGCTCTCCGGTGGCGGTTACTGAAGCTTTCTTT. Residues: CASSSPVAVTEAFF.

The chain recombines TRBV4-2 with TRBJ2-5; 10 bases are a match to TRBD2. The V and J ends lost 0 bases and 2 bases, in that order; junction bases with no gene match: 3. This CDR3 has 16 residues. Germline V gives CDR1 LGHNA, CDR2 YNFKEQ. This CDR3 reads CASSQDTSGTQETQYF. As DNA, the CDR3 is TGTGCCAGCAGCCAAGATACTAGCGGGACACAAGAGACCCAGTACTTC.

This clone occurred a few times. V and J are TRBV5-1 and TRBJ2-2; possible D gene TRBD2, 6 bases. Looked up from germline, CDR1 is SGHRS and CDR2 is YFSETQ. This CDR3 spans 16 amino acids. V was shortened by 2 bases and J by 4 bases, with 15 bases between the two germline ends. Here the CDR3 reads CASSFLTGSSTGELFF. The DNA for the CDR3 is TGCGCCAGCAGCTTTCTCACCGGGAGTTCCACCGGGGAGCTGTTTTTT. Full variable domain (missing parts from reference TRBV5-1 and TRBJ2-2): KAGVTQTPRYLIKTRGQQVTLSCSPISGHRSVSWYQQTPGQGLQFLFEYFSETQRNKGNFPGRFSGRQFSNSRSEMNVSTLELGDSALYLCASSFLTGSSTGELFFGEGSRLTVL.

The rearrangement links TRBV2 to TRBJ1-2, with TRBD1 identical over 9 bases. Germline V CDR1 and CDR2: SNHLY, FYNNEI. After removal of 3 bases from V and 2 bases from J, the junction contained 7 bases not matched to a gene. This CDR3 comprises 16 residues. In DNA, the CDR3 is TGTGCCAGCAGTGACAAAGGGACAGGGAAGAACTATGGCTACACCTTC. It encodes CASSDKGTGKNYGYTF.

This clone has only a few counts. The V call is TRBV5-8, the J call TRBJ2-1; D gene uncertain. This CDR3 region has 12 residues. CDR1 SGHTS and CDR2 YDEGEE come from the germline V gene. Trimming took off 7 bases at V and 9 bases at J, with 14 bases between the two ends. The CDR3 DNA sequence: TGTGCCAGCGTCGGGTTTTCCGGTGAGCAGTTCTTC. As protein: CASVGFSGEQFF.

This clone was seen a single time. The chain is built from TRBV15 and TRBJ2-4, with 11 bases lining up with TRBD2. The ends lost 0 bases at V and 8 bases at J; junction bases unmatched: 9. The CDR3 loop spans 17 amino acids. The germline gives CDR1 LNHNV, CDR2 YYDKDF (reference sequence). The CDR3 region is CATSRDRLAGGQYIQYF. As DNA, the CDR3 is TGTGCCACCAGCAGAGATCGGCTAGCGGGAGGCCAATACATTCAGTACTTC.

The gene calls are TRBV5-6 and TRBJ2-7, with 7 bases aligning to TRBD2. Germline CDR1 and CDR2: SGHDT and YYEEEE. Trimming at V came to 1 base and at J to 3 bases, leaving 4 bases not matched to a gene. The CDR3 is 14 residues long. This CDR3 is CASSLTGGGYEQYF. For the CDR3, the DNA is TGTGCCAGCAGCTTGACGGGCGGGGGCTACGAGCAGTACTTC.